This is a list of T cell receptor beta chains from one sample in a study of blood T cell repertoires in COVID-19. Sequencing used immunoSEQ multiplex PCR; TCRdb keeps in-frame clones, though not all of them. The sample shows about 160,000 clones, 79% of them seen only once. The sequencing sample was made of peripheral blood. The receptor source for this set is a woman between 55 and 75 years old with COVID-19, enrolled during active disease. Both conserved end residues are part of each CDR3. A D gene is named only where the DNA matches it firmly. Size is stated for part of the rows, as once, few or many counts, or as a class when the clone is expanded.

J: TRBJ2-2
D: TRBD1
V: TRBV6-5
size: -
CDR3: CASRPGTGFAGELFF
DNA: TGTGCCAGCAGGCCCGGGACAGGGTTTGCCGGGGAGCTGTTTTTT

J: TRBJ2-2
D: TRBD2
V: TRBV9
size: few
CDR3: CASSPRASGNTGELFF
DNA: TGTGCCAGCAGCCCTCGTGCTAGCGGTAACACCGGGGAGCTGTTTTTT

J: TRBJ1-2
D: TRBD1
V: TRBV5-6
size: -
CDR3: CASSSDRRSNYGYTF
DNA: TGTGCCAGCAGCTCGGACAGGCGATCTAACTATGGCTACACCTTC

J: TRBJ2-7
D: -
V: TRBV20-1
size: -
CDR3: CSAQQGYEQYF
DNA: TGCAGTGCTCAGCAGGGTTACGAGCAGTACTTC

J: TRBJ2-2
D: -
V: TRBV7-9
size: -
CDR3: CASSLDPGLANTGELFF
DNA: TGTGCCAGCAGCTTAGACCCGGGACTGGCTAACACCGGGGAGCTGTTTTTT

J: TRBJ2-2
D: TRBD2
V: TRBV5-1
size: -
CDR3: CASSPELAGNTGELFF
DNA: TGCGCCAGCAGCCCAGAACTAGCGGGAAACACCGGGGAGCTGTTTTTT

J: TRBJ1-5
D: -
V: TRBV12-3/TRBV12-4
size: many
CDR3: CASSRRSGQPQHF
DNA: TGTGCCAGCAGTCGAAGGTCGGGTCAGCCCCAGCATTTT

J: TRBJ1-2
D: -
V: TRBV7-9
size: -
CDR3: CASSFSGNYGYTF
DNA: TGTGCCAGCAGCTTTAGTGGTAACTATGGCTACACCTTC

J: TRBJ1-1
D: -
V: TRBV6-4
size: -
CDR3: CASSAEGRNTEAFF
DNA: TGTGCCAGCAGTGCGGAGGGTAGGAACACTGAAGCTTTCTTT

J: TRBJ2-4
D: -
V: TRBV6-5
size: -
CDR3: CASTETQGRIQYF
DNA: TGTGCCAGCACAGAGACTCAGGGCAGAATTCAGTACTTC

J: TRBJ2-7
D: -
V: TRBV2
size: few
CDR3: CASRATYEQYF
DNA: TGTGCCAGCAGGGCCACCTACGAGCAGTACTTC

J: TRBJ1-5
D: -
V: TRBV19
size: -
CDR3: CASSSFNGGGGQPQHF
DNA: TGTGCCAGTAGTTCTTTTAACGGCGGGGGAGGACAGCCCCAGCATTTT

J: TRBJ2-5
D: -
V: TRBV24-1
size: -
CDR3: CATSDKRWGRETQYF
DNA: TGTGCCACCAGCGATAAAAGGTGGGGCCGAGAGACCCAGTACTTC

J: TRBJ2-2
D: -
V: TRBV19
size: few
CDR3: CASSEVVAGELFF
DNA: TGTGCCAGTAGTGAGGTGGTAGCCGGGGAGCTGTTTTTT

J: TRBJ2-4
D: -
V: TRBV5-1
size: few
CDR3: CASSLDLGNIQYF
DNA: TGCGCCAGCAGCTTGGATCTCGGGAACATTCAGTACTTC

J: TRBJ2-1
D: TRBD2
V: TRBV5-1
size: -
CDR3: CASSLGAGGYYNEQFF
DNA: TGCGCCAGCAGCTTGGGTGCGGGGGGATACTACAATGAGCAGTTCTTC

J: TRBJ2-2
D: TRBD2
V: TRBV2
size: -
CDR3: CASSAKTGTSKENTGELFF
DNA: TGTGCCAGCAGTGCCAAAACCGGGACTAGCAAGGAGAACACCGGGGAGCTGTTTTTT

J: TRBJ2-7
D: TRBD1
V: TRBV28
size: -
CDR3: CASNRQGRFDEQYF
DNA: TGTGCCAGCAATAGACAGGGTAGGTTCGACGAGCAGTACTTC

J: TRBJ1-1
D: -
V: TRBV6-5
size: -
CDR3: CASSYWGRRNTEAFF
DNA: TGTGCCAGCAGTTACTGGGGCAGGAGGAACACTGAAGCTTTCTTT

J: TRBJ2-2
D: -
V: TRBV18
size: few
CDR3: CASSPPLRTGELFF
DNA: TGTGCCAGCTCACCGCCCTTGCGGACCGGGGAGCTGTTTTTT

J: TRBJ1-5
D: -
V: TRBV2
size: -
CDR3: CASRVAVGGNQPQHF
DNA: TGTGCCAGCAGGGTGGCCGTCGGAGGAAATCAGCCCCAGCATTTT

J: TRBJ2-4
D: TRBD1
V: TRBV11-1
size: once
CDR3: CASSLGQIKNIQYF
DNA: TGTGCCAGCAGCTTGGGACAGATAAAAAACATTCAGTACTTC

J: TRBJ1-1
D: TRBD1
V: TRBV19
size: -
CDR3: CASEGQGLTEAFF
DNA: TGTGCCAGTGAGGGACAGGGCTTAACTGAAGCTTTCTTT

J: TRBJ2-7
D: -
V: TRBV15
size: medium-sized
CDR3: CATSREREGGYEQYF
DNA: TGTGCCACCAGCAGAGAGAGGGAGGGGGGCTACGAGCAGTACTTC

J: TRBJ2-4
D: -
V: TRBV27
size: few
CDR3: CASSPAGALAKNIQYF
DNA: TGTGCCAGCAGTCCCGCGGGGGCTCTAGCCAAAAACATTCAGTACTTC

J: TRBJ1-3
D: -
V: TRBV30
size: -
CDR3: CAWGFGQPVSGNTIYF
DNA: TGTGCCTGGGGTTTTGGACAGCCCGTCTCTGGAAACACCATATATTTT

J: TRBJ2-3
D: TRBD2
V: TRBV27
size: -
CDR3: CASSSIGTSGKSTDTQYF
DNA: TGTGCCAGCAGTTCCATCGGGACTAGCGGAAAAAGCACAGATACGCAGTATTTT

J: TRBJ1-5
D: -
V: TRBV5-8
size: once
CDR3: CASSLVAEQHQPQHF
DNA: TGTGCCAGCAGCTTGGTGGCAGAACAACATCAGCCCCAGCATTTT

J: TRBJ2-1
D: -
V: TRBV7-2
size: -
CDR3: CASGVYNEQFF
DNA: TGTGCCAGCGGAGTATACAATGAGCAGTTCTTC

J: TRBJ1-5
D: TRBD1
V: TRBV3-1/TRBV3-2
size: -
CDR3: CASSQGTGENQPQHF
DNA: TGTGCCAGCAGCCAAGGGACAGGGGAGAATCAGCCCCAGCATTTT

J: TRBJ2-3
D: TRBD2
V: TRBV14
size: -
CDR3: CASSQVGSGRGTQYF
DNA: TGTGCCAGCAGCCAAGTAGGTAGCGGGAGAGGTACGCAGTATTTT

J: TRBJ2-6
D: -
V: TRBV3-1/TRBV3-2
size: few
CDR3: CASSREGGSGANVLTF
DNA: TGTGCCAGCAGCCGAGAGGGGGGTTCTGGGGCCAACGTCCTGACTTTC

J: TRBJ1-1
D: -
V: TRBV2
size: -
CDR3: CASSVPGRSTEAFF
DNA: TGTGCCAGCAGTGTTCCGGGGAGGTCCACTGAAGCTTTCTTT

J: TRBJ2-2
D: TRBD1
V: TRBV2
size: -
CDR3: CASSETGTVAGELFF
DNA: TGTGCCAGCAGTGAGACAGGGACAGTAGCCGGGGAGCTGTTTTTT

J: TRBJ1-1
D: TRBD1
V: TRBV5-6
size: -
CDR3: CASSQGTGRLNTEAFF
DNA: TGTGCCAGCAGCCAAGGGACAGGGCGGTTGAACACTGAAGCTTTCTTT

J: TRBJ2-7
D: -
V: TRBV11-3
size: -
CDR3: CASSSRERGSYEQYF
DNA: TGTGCCAGCAGCTCGCGTGAAAGGGGCTCCTACGAGCAGTACTTC

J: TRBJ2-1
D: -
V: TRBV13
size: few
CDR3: CASSLRVRGGAYNEQFF
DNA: TGTGCCAGCAGCTTAAGGGTTAGGGGGGGAGCGTACAATGAGCAGTTCTTC

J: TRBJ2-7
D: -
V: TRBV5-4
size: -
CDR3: CASSLVGSGYEQYF
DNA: TGTGCCAGCAGCTTGGTGGGGAGCGGGTACGAGCAGTACTTC

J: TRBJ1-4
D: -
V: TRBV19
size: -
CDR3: CASTQEWAVQGKLFF
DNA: TGTGCCAGTACCCAGGAGTGGGCAGTCCAGGGAAAACTGTTTTTT

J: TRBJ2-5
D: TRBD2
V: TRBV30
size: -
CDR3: CAWSSLPLTSGRGETQYF
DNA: TGTGCCTGGAGTTCCTTACCCTTGACTAGCGGGAGAGGGGAGACCCAGTACTTC

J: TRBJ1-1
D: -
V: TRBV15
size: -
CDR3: CATSRSSLSEAFF
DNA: TGTGCCACCAGCAGAAGCTCGTTGAGTGAAGCTTTCTTT

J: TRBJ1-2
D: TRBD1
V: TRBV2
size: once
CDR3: CASRGQGVDGYTF
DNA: TGTGCCAGCAGGGGACAGGGTGTAGATGGCTACACCTTC

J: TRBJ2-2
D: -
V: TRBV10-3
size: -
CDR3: CAAVRGGTGELFF
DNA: TGTGCCGCAGTGCGGGGCGGCACCGGGGAGCTGTTTTTT

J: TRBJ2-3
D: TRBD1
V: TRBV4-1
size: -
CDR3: CASSPQGASSTDTQYF
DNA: TGCGCCAGCAGCCCACAGGGGGCATCCTCCACAGATACGCAGTATTTT

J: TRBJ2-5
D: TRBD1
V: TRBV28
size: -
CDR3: CASSLKDRFGETQYF
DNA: TGTGCCAGCAGTTTAAAGGACAGGTTTGGAGAGACCCAGTACTTC

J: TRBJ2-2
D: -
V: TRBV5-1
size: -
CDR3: CASSLELNTGELFF
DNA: TGCGCCAGCAGCTTGGAGCTGAACACCGGGGAGCTGTTTTTT

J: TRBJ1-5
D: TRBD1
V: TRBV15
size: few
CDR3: CATSKDRGGPLPQHF
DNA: TGTGCCACCAGTAAGGACAGGGGAGGCCCTCTGCCCCAGCATTTT

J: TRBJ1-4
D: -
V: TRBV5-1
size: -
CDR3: CASSSRAREANEKLFF
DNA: TGCGCCAGCAGCTCCAGGGCTAGGGAGGCTAATGAAAAACTGTTTTTT

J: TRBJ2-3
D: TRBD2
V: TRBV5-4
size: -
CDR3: CASSRTGGSPADTQYF
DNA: TGTGCCAGCTCACGGACGGGAGGATCCCCAGCAGATACGCAGTATTTT

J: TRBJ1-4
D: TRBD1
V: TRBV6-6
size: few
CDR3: CASSYRQGVEKLFF
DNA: TGTGCCAGCAGTTACAGACAGGGAGTTGAAAAACTGTTTTTT

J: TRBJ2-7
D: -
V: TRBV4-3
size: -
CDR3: CASSPQVRGSYEQYF
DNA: TGCGCCAGCAGCCCCCAAGTTAGAGGGAGCTACGAGCAGTACTTC

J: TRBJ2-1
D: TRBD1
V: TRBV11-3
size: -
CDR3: CASSRNRGAGEQFF
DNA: TGTGCCAGCAGCAGAAACAGGGGAGCCGGTGAGCAGTTCTTC

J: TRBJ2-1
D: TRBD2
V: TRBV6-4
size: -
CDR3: CASRAGLAGGDNEQFF
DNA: TGTGCCAGCAGAGCGGGACTAGCGGGAGGGGACAATGAGCAGTTCTTC

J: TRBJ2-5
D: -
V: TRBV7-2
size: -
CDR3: CASSSWARETQYF
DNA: TGTGCCAGCAGCTCCTGGGCACGGGAGACCCAGTACTTC